A single sample is the source of the 24 T cell receptor beta chains below, sequenced in a study of blood T cell repertoires in COVID-19 (dated by TCRdb to the early 2020s). Library creation used the immunoSEQ multiplex PCR assay. TCRdb took this table from immuneACCESS and kept in-frame rearrangements with V and J called. Such tables lack part of the clones; where checked against another copy, unresolved V genes explain under half of the gap, and the rest is unexplained. The sample profile shows more than 150,000 clones; about 87% of them were found once. Over 0.7% of the sample rests with the top ten. The material sequenced was peripheral blood. These TCRs come from a woman aged 18-29 years who had recovered from COVID-19.

The chain couples TRBV11-2 to TRBJ2-1; no reliable D call. Per the germline V gene, CDR1 is SGHAT and CDR2 is FQNNGV. With 5 bases removed from V and 0 bases from J, the gap between germline ends came to 14 bases. The CDR3 has 16 residues. CDR3 loop: CASSPTTTSSYNEQFF. The CDR3 coding sequence is TGTGCCAGCAGCCCTACAACTACCAGCTCCTACAATGAGCAGTTCTTC.

This clone was seen only once. The chain carries TRBV3-1 (or the pseudogene TRBV3-2) and TRBJ2-7, with 7 bases that match TRBD1. The CDR3 extends over 15 amino acids. V was pared by 3 bases and J by 1 base, with 6 bases of the junction left unmatched. Germline CDR1 LGHDT, CDR2 YNNKEL (reference sequence). This chain's CDR3 is CASSQPGQSSYEQYF. CDR3 nucleotides: TGTGCCAGCAGCCAGCCGGGACAGAGTTCCTACGAGCAGTACTTC.

The V call is TRBV7-8, the J call TRBJ2-7; TRBD1 aligns across 7 bases. The CDR3 is 15 residues long. The V segment lost 6 bases and the J segment 6 bases; nucleotides outside the gene matches: 14. Germline CDR1 reads SGHVS; CDR2 reads FQNEAQ. The CDR3 coding sequence is TGTGCCAGCAGACCGATCACAGGGGCGTCGGGCGAGCAGTACTTC. Translated, it gives CASRPITGASGEQYF. Combining the CDR3 with reference TRBV7-8 and TRBJ2-7 gives the whole variable domain GAGVSQSPRYKVAKRGQDVALRCDPISGHVSLFWYQQALGQGPEFLTYFQNEAQLDKSGLPSDRFFAERPEGSVSTLKIQRTQQEDSAVYLCASRPITGASGEQYFGPGTRLTVT.

Of note for this clone: Germline and junction disagree at one end, which may indicate a read error. The chain couples TRBV7-3 to TRBJ2-1; 13 bases line up with TRBD2. Germline CDR1 SGHTA, CDR2 FQGTGA. CDR3 length equals 14 residues. Here the CDR3 DNA reads TGTGCCAGCAGCCCACAGGGACTAGCGGGAACCGGCGTCTTC. It specifies CASSPQGLAGTGVF.

Here the CDR3 reads CASRGPGNQPQHF. The CDR3 bases are TGTGCCAGCAGGGGGCCAGGCAATCAGCCCCAGCATTTT. The J gene is TRBJ1-5, the V gene TRBV6-5; D is possibly TRBD1 (5 bases). Germline lookup yields CDR1 MNHEY and CDR2 SVGAGI. V lost 6 bases and J 2 bases, leaving 8 bases between the germline ends. CDR3 length: 13 residues.

The chain couples TRBV11-1 to TRBJ1-2; D possibly corresponds to TRBD1 (6 bases). The germline V gene encodes CDR1 SGHAT and CDR2 FQDESV (reference sequence). The CDR3 runs 15 residues. The V gene lost 3 bases and the J gene lost 4 bases, with 15 bases spanning the gap. CDR3 in amino acids: CASSLASTGSYGYTF. CDR3 coding DNA: TGTGCCAGCAGCTTGGCCAGCACAGGGAGCTATGGCTACACCTTC.

The chain combines TRBV6-2 or TRBV6-3 with TRBJ2-5; TRBD2 agrees at 10 bases. The germline gives CDR1 MNHEY, CDR2 SVGEGT. J lost 4 bases, V lost 4 bases, and 3 bases had no gene match. The CDR3 is 14 residues long. The CDR3 bases are TGTGCCAGCAGTTCCCTAGCGGGAGTAGAGACCCAGTACTTC. This gives the protein CASSSLAGVETQYF.

The chain combines TRBV7-8 with TRBJ1-1; possible D gene TRBD1, 6 bases. This CDR3 is built from 15 residues. V was pared by 2 bases and J by 1 base, with 11 bases between. CDR1 SGHVS and CDR2 FQNEAQ come from the germline V gene. The CDR3 reads CASSLTARGNTEAFF. The CDR3 DNA is TGTGCCAGCAGCTTAACGGCCAGGGGGAACACTGAAGCTTTCTTT.

This clone was picked up one time. The chain has TRBV5-8 and TRBJ1-4, with 7 bases identical to TRBD1. The V gene's germline CDR1 is SGHTS and CDR2 YDEGEE. The length of the CDR3 is 16 residues. V shed 4 bases and J 4 bases; nucleotides not matched to a gene: 10. CDR3 sequence (DNA): TGTGCCAGCAGCCCGGACGGGACAGCTATTAATGAAAAACTGTTTTTT. Translating it yields CASSPDGTAINEKLFF.

The V and J genes are TRBV6-5 and TRBJ2-3; weak D call: TRBD2 (5 bases). The V gene's germline CDR1 is MNHEY and CDR2 SVGAGI. V was cut by 10 bases and J by 4 bases, with 15 bases left in between. The CDR3 sequence is 13 residues long. The CDR3 DNA is TGTGCCATAAAGGACTCTATACCAGATACGCAGTATTTT. It codes for CAIKDSIPDTQYF.

V usage is TRBV28 and J usage is TRBJ2-3, with a possible D match to TRBD1 (7 bases). Germline CDR1 and CDR2: MDHEN and SYDVKM. V was pared by 4 bases and J by 3 bases, with 11 bases between. This CDR3 is 14 amino acids long. CDR3 bases: TGTGCCAGCAGTTCAGGGGGGATAACAGATACGCAGTATTTT. The encoded protein is CASSSGGITDTQYF. The full variable domain, its missing parts supplied by reference TRBV28 and TRBJ2-3, is DVKVTQSSRYLVKRTGEKVFLECVQDMDHENMFWYRQDPGLGLRLIYFSYDVKMKEKGDIPEGYSVSREKKERFSLILESASTNQTSMYLCASSSGGITDTQYFGPGTRLTVL.

This clone was seen just once. V is TRBV19 and J is TRBJ1-3, with no clear D. Looked up from germline, CDR1 is LNHDA and CDR2 is SQIVND (reference sequence). V gave up 0 bases and J gave up 2 bases, with 8 bases separating them. This CDR3 is 15 amino acids long. The CDR3: CASSIESGTGNTIYF. CDR3 nucleotide sequence: TGTGCCAGTAGTATAGAATCCGGGACTGGAAACACCATATATTTT.

This clone was counted only a few times. This chain uses TRBV5-1 with TRBJ2-1; 9 positions agree with TRBD2. Trimming at V came to 0 bases and at J to 3 bases, leaving 1 base not matched to a gene. Looked up from germline, CDR1 is SGHRS and CDR2 is YFSETQ. The CDR3 has 15 amino acids. The CDR3 coding sequence is TGCGCCAGCAGCTTGGATAGCGGGGGCTACAATGAGCAGTTCTTC. Protein: CASSLDSGGYNEQFF.

The rearrangement links TRBV19 to TRBJ2-4, with a possible D match to TRBD1 (7 bases). Germline CDR1 reads LNHDA; CDR2 reads SQIVND (reference sequence). The CDR3 covers 17 residues. V lost 5 bases and J 0 bases, leaving 17 bases between the germline ends. The CDR3: CASSLTRQGLAKNIQYF. The CDR3 DNA sequence: TGTGCCAGTAGTCTCACTAGACAGGGACTAGCCAAAAACATTCAGTACTTC.

CDR3 DNA sequence: TGTGCCAGCAGCGTAGAAGGGGGCGGTAATCAGCCCCAGCATTTT. Protein sequence: CASSVEGGGNQPQHF. The chain links TRBV9 to TRBJ1-5, with 7 bases that match TRBD1. This CDR3 has 15 amino acids. J was trimmed by 4 bases and V by 0 bases; bases with no gene match: 4. Germline lookup yields CDR1 SGDLS and CDR2 YYNGEE.

V usage is TRBV2 and J usage is TRBJ2-3, with D perhaps TRBD2 (6 bases). Trimming cost V 7 bases and J 2 bases, with 13 bases left between them. This CDR3 region has 14 residues. CDR1 and CDR2 (germline): SNHLY, FYNNEI. The CDR3 sequence is CASNPGAPTDTQYF. DNA for the CDR3: TGTGCCAGCAATCCGGGAGCCCCCACAGATACGCAGTATTTT.

The chain joins TRBV3-1 (or the pseudogene TRBV3-2) to TRBJ1-5; a possible D gene is TRBD1 (5 bases). Germline CDR1 and CDR2: LGHDT and YNNKEL (reference sequence). V was cut by 2 bases and J by 2 bases, with 7 bases left in between. This CDR3 has 14 residues. The CDR3 here is CASSQRGRNQPQHF. The CDR3 DNA follows: TGTGCCAGCAGCCAAAGGGGCCGCAATCAGCCCCAGCATTTT.

The chain uses TRBV18 and TRBJ2-3; 7 nucleotides align to TRBD2. Germline CDR1 reads KGHSH; CDR2 reads LQKENI. This CDR3 region has 18 residues. V lost 3 bases and J lost 0; bases outside the gene matches: 12. This CDR3 is CASSPFSSGTISTDTQYF. The DNA of the CDR3 is TGTGCCAGCTCACCCTTTTCTAGCGGAACTATAAGCACAGATACGCAGTATTTT.

V and J are TRBV6-5 and TRBJ2-1; 11 bases line up with TRBD2. V gave up 7 bases and J gave up 8 bases; unmatched junction bases: 10. This CDR3 contains 15 residues. Germline-derived CDR1 and CDR2 are MNHEY and SVGAGI. In DNA form, the CDR3 reads TGTGCCAGCAAAGATACTAGCGGGAGTCGTGATGAGCAGTTCTTC. This translates into CASKDTSGSRDEQFF.

This chain joins TRBV5-1 and TRBJ1-2; D is undetermined. This CDR3 spans 14 amino acids. Germline V gene data show CDR1 as SGHRS and CDR2 as YFSETQ. V lost 0 bases, J lost 1 base, and 7 bases lay in between. In nucleotides, the CDR3 is TGCGCCAGCAGCTTGGCCCCGGTTAACTATGGCTACACCTTC. This codes for CASSLAPVNYGYTF.

The table lists this clone with a count of one. The chain has TRBV7-2 and TRBJ2-1; 9 bases align to TRBD2. Germline assignment: CDR1 SGHTA and CDR2 FQGNSA. This CDR3 comprises 18 residues. The V segment lost 5 bases and the J segment 7 bases; nucleotides outside the gene matches: 18. The CDR3 DNA follows: TGTGCCAGCAGCCCGGGGAGGGGTCGAGCGGGGGGCCGGAATGAGCAGTTCTTC. It encodes CASSPGRGRAGGRNEQFF.

J is TRBJ2-7 and V is TRBV2; TRBD1 might be the D (6 bases). The germline CDR1 and CDR2 sequences are SNHLY and FYNNEI. CDR3 length equals 12 residues. The V and J ends lost 5 bases and 4 bases respectively, with 9 bases between them. CDR3 in amino acids: CASSKQGYEQYV. CDR3 DNA sequence: TGTGCCAGCAGTAAACAGGGTTACGAGCAGTACGTC.

This clone was observed a handful of times. This sample also contains other DNA sequences that code for the same CDR3. The chain joins TRBV3-1 (or the pseudogene TRBV3-2) to TRBJ1-2; D uncertain. The CDR3 is 12 amino acids. Germline CDR1 and CDR2: LGHDT and YNNKEL (reference sequence). The ends were cut back, 3 bases at V and 4 bases at J, with 6 bases in the middle. CDR3 DNA sequence: TGTGCCAGCAGCCAGGCTAGCTATGGCTACACCTTC. Amino acids: CASSQASYGYTF.

The chain combines TRBV27 with TRBJ1-1; TRBD1 aligns across 11 bases. This CDR3 region has 16 residues. Unmatched junction bases numbered 9, after V lost 5 bases and J lost 4 bases. CDR1 and CDR2 from the germline V gene are MNHEY and SMNVEV (reference sequence). As DNA, the CDR3 is TGTGCCAGCAGTCCCCGGGACAGGGGGACGAGCACTGAAGCTTTCTTT. It encodes CASSPRDRGTSTEAFF.